Following are 7 T cell receptor beta chains from one sample sequenced in a study of blood T cell repertoires in COVID-19. The repertoire was sequenced with immunoSEQ multiplex PCR; TCRdb's copy has only in-frame clones and lacks some. Of under 200,000 clones in the sample, 85% to 90% were seen once. The sample comprised peripheral blood. The receptors derive from a woman aged 55 to 70 with COVID-19, enrolled during active disease.

This clone was counted once. The CDR3: CASSPYPGGTDTQYF. CDR3 bases: TGTGCCAGCAGCCCTTACCCGGGGGGCACAGATACGCAGTATTTT. This chain uses TRBV7-2 with TRBJ2-3, with D tentatively TRBD2 (6 bases). Germline V gene sequence: CDR1 SGHTA, CDR2 FQGNSA. The CDR3 runs 15 residues. Trimming took off 5 bases at V and 1 base at J, with 13 bases between the two ends.

The chain employs TRBV21-1 and TRBJ1-1. TRBV21-1 represents a pseudogene. This CDR3 region has 10 residues. CDR3 in DNA: TGTGCCAGCAGCGGCACCGGGAAGGTCTTT. Translated: CASSGTGKVF.

This chain uses TRBV28 with TRBJ2-7; maybe TRBD2 (5 bases). The V gene lost 6 bases and the J gene lost 4 bases, with 7 bases spanning the gap. Looked up from germline, CDR1 is MDHEN and CDR2 is SYDVKM. The CDR3 has 11 amino acids. The CDR3 sequence: CASRGDYEQYF. CDR3 nucleotides: TGTGCCAGCAGGGGAGATTACGAGCAGTACTTC.

This clone was counted only a few times. This same CDR3 is encoded by further DNA sequences in the sample. This chain links TRBV12-5 with TRBJ1-1; no reliable D call. Germline V gene sequence: CDR1 LGHNT, CDR2 FRNRAP. The CDR3 totals 14 residues. The V gene lost 1 base and the J gene lost 1 base, with 7 bases spanning the gap. As DNA, the CDR3 is TGTGCTAGTGGTTTGGGCGGAGAGAACACTGAAGCTTTCTTT. Translating it yields CASGLGGENTEAFF.

The gene calls are TRBV11-2 and TRBJ1-5; no clear D. V was cut by 5 bases and J by 7 bases, with 9 bases left in between. Germline assignment: CDR1 SGHAT and CDR2 FQNNGV. This CDR3 is 12 amino acids long. This CDR3 is CASSRGRQPQHF. CDR3 coding DNA: TGTGCCAGCAGCCGCGGGAGGCAGCCCCAGCATTTT.

The chain joins TRBV7-2 to TRBJ1-2; D call uncertain. The ends were cut back, 1 base at V and 8 bases at J, with 11 bases in the middle. CDR1 and CDR2 (germline): SGHTA, FQGNSA. CDR3 size: 13 residues. The CDR3 protein is CASSLVSGDGYTF. CDR3 nucleotides: TGTGCCAGCAGCTTAGTCTCGGGAGACGGCTACACCTTC.

The V gene is TRBV15, the J gene TRBJ2-7, with D possibly TRBD2 on 5 matching bases. There are 13 residues in the CDR3. V was trimmed by 7 bases and J by 2 bases, leaving 12 bases between them. The germline gives CDR1 LNHNV, CDR2 YYDKDF (reference sequence). CDR3 protein: CATKAGGTYEQYF. In nucleotides, the CDR3 is TGTGCCACCAAGGCGGGCGGAACCTACGAGCAGTACTTC. Filled out from reference TRBV15 and TRBJ2-7, the complete variable domain reads DAMVIQNPRYQVTQFGKPVTLSCSQTLNHNVMYWYQQKSSQAPKLLFHYYDKDFNNEADTPDNFQSRRPNTSFCFLDIRSPGLGDTAMYLCATKAGGTYEQYFGPGTRLTVT.